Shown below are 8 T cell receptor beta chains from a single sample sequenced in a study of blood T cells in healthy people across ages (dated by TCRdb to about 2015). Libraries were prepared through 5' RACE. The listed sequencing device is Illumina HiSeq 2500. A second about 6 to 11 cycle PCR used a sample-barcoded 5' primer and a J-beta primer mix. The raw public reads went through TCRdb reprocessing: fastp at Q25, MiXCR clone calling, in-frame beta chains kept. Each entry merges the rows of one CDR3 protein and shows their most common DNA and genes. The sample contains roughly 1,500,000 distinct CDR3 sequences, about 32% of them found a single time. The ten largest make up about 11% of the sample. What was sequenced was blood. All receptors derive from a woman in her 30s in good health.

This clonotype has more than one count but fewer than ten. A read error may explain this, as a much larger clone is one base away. The CDR3, as DNA: TGTGCCAGCAGCTTAGCCCCAAGCGGGAGAGAGACCCAGTACTTC. Encoded protein: CASSLAPSGRETQYF. This chain joins TRBV7-2 and TRBJ2-5; TRBD2 agrees at 8 bases. J was trimmed by 4 bases and V by 0 bases; bases with no gene match: 4. The CDR3 has 15 amino acids. Germline CDR1 reads SGHTA; CDR2 reads FQGNSA.

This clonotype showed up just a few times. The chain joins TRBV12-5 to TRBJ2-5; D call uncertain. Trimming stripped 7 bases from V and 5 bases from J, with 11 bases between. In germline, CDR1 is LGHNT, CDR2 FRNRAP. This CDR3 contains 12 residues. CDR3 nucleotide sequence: TGTGCTAGTGCAGTTCAAGGGGAGACCCAGTACTTC. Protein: CASAVQGETQYF. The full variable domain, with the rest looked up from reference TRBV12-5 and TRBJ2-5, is DARVTQTPRHKVTEMGQEVTMRCQPILGHNTVFWYRQTMMQGLELLAYFRNRAPLDDSGMPKDRFSAEMPDATLATLKIQPSEPRDSAVYFCASAVQGETQYFGPGTRLLVL.

CDR3 residues: CASSYRTSGPLGEQFF. The CDR3 region has the DNA TGTGCCAGCAGCTATAGGACTAGCGGACCCCTAGGGGAGCAGTTCTTC. The rearrangement uses TRBV5-6 and TRBJ2-1; 10 bases are a match to TRBD2. CDR1 is SGHDT and CDR2 is YYEEEE in the germline V gene. Losses at the gene ends were 3 bases for V and 10 bases for J; bases not matched to a gene: 13. This CDR3 spans 16 amino acids.

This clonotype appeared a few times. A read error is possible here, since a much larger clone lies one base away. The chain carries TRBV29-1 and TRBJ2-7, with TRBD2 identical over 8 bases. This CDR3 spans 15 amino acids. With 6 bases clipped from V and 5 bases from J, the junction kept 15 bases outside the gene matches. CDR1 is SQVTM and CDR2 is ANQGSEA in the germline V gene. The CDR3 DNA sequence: TGCAGCGTCCACGGACGAGCGGGAGTCGGGAACGAGCAGTACTTC. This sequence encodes CSVHGRAGVGNEQYF.

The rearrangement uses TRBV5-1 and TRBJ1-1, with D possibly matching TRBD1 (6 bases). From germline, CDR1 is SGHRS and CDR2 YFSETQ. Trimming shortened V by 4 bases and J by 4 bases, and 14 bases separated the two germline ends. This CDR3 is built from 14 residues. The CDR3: CASSRSGGGTEAFF. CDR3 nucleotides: TGCGCCAGCAGCCGCTCTGGAGGGGGCACTGAAGCTTTCTTT.

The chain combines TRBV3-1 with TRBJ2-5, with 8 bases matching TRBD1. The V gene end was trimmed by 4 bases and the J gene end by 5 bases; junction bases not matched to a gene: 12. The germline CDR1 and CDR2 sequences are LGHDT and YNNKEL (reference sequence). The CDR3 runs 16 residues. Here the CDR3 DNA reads TGTGCCAGCAGCCGCTATAGGACAGGGAGAACGGAGACCCAGTACTTC. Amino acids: CASSRYRTGRTETQYF.

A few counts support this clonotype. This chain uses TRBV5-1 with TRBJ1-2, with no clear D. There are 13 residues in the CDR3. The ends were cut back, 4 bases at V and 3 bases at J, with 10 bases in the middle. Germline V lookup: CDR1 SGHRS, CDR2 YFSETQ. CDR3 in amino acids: CASSLPPDYGYTF. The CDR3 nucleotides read TGCGCCAGCAGCCTCCCGCCAGACTATGGCTACACCTTC.

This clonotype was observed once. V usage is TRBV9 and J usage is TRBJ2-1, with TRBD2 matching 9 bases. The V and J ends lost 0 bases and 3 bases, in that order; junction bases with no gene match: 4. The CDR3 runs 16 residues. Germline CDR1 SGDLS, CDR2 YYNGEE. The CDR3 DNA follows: TGTGCCAGCAGCGTAGGAACTAGCGGGCTCTACAATGAGCAGTTCTTC. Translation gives CASSVGTSGLYNEQFF.